The present T cell receptor (beta chain) was sequenced within a study of blood T cells in healthy people across ages. Total RNA was isolated from each sample in quantities of at least 6 micrograms. The second PCR ran about 6 to 12 cycles with a sample-barcoded 5' primer and J-beta primers. TCRdb fed the 5' RACE reads into MiXCR, producing one record per CDR3 protein. Among around 990,000 distinct CDR3 sequences listed, under 30% were seen once. Germline values: CDR1 SGHTA, CDR2 FQGNSA. Trimming cost V 5 bases and J 11 bases, with 18 bases left between them. The CDR3 runs to 13 residues. This sample also appeared in a second study, on T cells of mothers and their children. Per that study: The study obtained over 8 million TCR beta CDR3 reads per mother and a few million per child.

The rearrangement links TRBV7-2 to TRBJ1-1, with a possible D match to TRBD1 (6 bases). The sequence was collected from a girl aged 2-10 years in good health. Material for sequencing was blood. This CDR3 reads CASSPQGGGLAFF. In nucleotides, the CDR3 is TGTGCCAGCAGCCCCCAAGGCGGGGGCTTGGCTTTCTTT.